The next 32 T cell receptor beta chains were all read from a single sample in a study of blood T cells in healthy people across ages. For the second PCR, which ran for about 7 to 11 cycles, a sample-barcoded 5' primer and a J-beta primer mix were used. MiXCR was run by TCRdb on the 5' RACE reads, yielding one entry per CDR3 protein. The sample lists around 1,500,000 distinct CDR3 sequences; 40% to 50% were seen once. The specimen sequenced was blood. All receptors come from a woman under 30 in good health.

This clonotype was counted between two and nine times. The chain combines TRBV2 with TRBJ2-3; TRBD1 agrees at 8 bases. CDR1 SNHLY and CDR2 FYNNEI come from the germline V gene. This CDR3 contains 15 residues. Losses at the gene ends were 6 bases for V and 6 bases for J; bases not matched to a gene: 11. The CDR3 DNA reads as TGTGCCAGCAGGGACGACAGGGGACAAACCGATACGCAGTATTTT. It specifies CASRDDRGQTDTQYF.

The chain links TRBV27 to TRBJ2-3, with D tentatively TRBD2 (6 bases). The CDR3 consists of 16 residues. Germline V gene sequence: CDR1 MNHEY, CDR2 SMNVEV (reference sequence). V was clipped by 2 bases and J by 1 base, with 13 bases between them. The CDR3 protein is CASSLAGTPRTDTQYF. CDR3 DNA: TGTGCCAGCAGTTTAGCCGGGACTCCCCGCACAGATACGCAGTATTTT.

The chain links TRBV6-6 to TRBJ2-7; 7 bases fit TRBD1. CDR1 and CDR2 from the germline V gene are MNHNY and SVGAGI (reference sequence). V was clipped by 10 bases and J by 5 bases; unmatched bases: 11. CDR3 size: 13 residues. The CDR3 is CAIQGQFPDEQYF. For the CDR3, the DNA is TGTGCCATACAGGGGCAATTTCCCGACGAGCAGTACTTC.

The rearrangement links TRBV18 to TRBJ2-7; 11 nucleotides agree with TRBD1. Germline V lookup: CDR1 KGHSH, CDR2 LQKENI. The CDR3 runs 15 residues. Trimming cost V 6 bases and J 2 bases; bases outside gene matches: 6. CDR3 protein: CASSPLDRGPYEQYF. For the CDR3, the DNA is TGTGCCAGCTCGCCTTTGGACAGGGGGCCCTACGAGCAGTACTTC.

The chain recombines TRBV29-1 with TRBJ1-4; a possible D gene is TRBD1 (6 bases). Germline V CDR1 and CDR2: SQVTM, ANQGSEA. The CDR3 runs 16 residues. Trimming pared 4 bases from V and 0 bases from J, leaving 15 bases between. The CDR3 sequence: CSVGGGETATNEKLFF. CDR3 DNA: TGCAGCGTTGGAGGGGGTGAGACAGCAACTAATGAAAAACTGTTTTTT.

The V gene is TRBV5-6, the J gene TRBJ2-7, with unresolved D. CDR3 size: 15 residues. Germline CDR1 reads SGHDT; CDR2 reads YYEEEE. The V gene lost 3 bases and the J gene lost 2 bases, with 15 bases spanning the gap. For the CDR3, the DNA is TGTGCCAGCAGCTCCCAGAGAAGAGGCCCCTACGAGCAGTACTTC. This sequence encodes CASSSQRRGPYEQYF.

The chain employs TRBV9 and TRBJ2-5; 7 nucleotides line up with TRBD2. Trimming took 6 bases from V and 5 from J; bases not matched to a gene: 4. The CDR3 is made up of 12 amino acids. The germline gives CDR1 SGDLS, CDR2 YYNGEE. CDR3 nucleotide sequence: TGTGCCAGCAATCGCGGGGGTGAGACCCAGTACTTC. Its translation is CASNRGGETQYF.

V is TRBV28 and J is TRBJ1-6; 9 bases align to TRBD1. Trimming at V came to 5 bases and at J to 8 bases, leaving 10 bases not matched to a gene. The CDR3 is 16 residues long. CDR1 and CDR2 (germline): MDHEN, SYDVKM. CDR3 region: CASSPAGQGNYSPLHF. In DNA, the CDR3 is TGTGCCAGCAGTCCCGCGGGACAGGGAAATTATTCACCCCTCCACTTT.

This clonotype came up a few times. V is TRBV27 and J is TRBJ2-1; no reliable D call. This CDR3 contains 14 residues. Germline CDR1 and CDR2: MNHEY and SMNVEV (reference sequence). The V gene lost 5 bases and the J gene lost 9 bases, with 17 bases spanning the gap. The DNA of the CDR3 is TGTGCCAGCAGTCTAAGGGCCACGTGGGGTGAGCAGTTCTTC. The encoded protein is CASSLRATWGEQFF.

The chain is built from TRBV20-1 and TRBJ2-3, with 9 bases fitting TRBD2. CDR1 DFQATT and CDR2 SNEGSKA come from the germline V gene (reference sequence). The CDR3 consists of 11 residues. The CDR3 loop is CSPFTAGGQYF. DNA for the CDR3: TGCAGCCCCTTCACAGCGGGAGGGCAGTATTTT.

This sequence joins TRBV6-2 or TRBV6-3 and TRBJ1-4, with D hard to call. V lost 7 bases and J 6 bases, leaving 15 bases between the germline ends. The CDR3 sequence is 14 residues long. Per germline, CDR1 MNHEY and CDR2 SVGEGT. CDR3 in DNA: TGTGCCAGCACTCACGAAGCCCCGGATGAAAAACTGTTTTTT. Its protein is CASTHEAPDEKLFF.

V is TRBV5-1 and J is TRBJ2-1, with D possibly TRBD2 on 6 matching bases. This CDR3 has 15 residues. The germline gives CDR1 SGHRS, CDR2 YFSETQ. Deletions cut 7 bases from V and 6 bases from J, with 20 bases between. In nucleotides, the CDR3 is TGCGCCAGCCACGAAACGGGACTTCCCTCCAATGAGCAGTTCTTC. Its translation: CASHETGLPSNEQFF.

The table lists this clonotype with a few counts. The DNA of the CDR3 is TGTGCCAGCCAGGACGGTTCCTCCTACGAGCAGTACTTC. Amino acids: CASQDGSSYEQYF. This rearrangement joins TRBV2 to TRBJ2-7; D is undetermined. The CDR3 is 13 residues long. Germline V gene lookup returns CDR1 SNHLY and CDR2 FYNNEI. Trimming pared 8 bases from V and 0 bases from J, leaving 11 bases between.

Written as DNA, the CDR3 is TGTGCCAGCACCCCCTCTCTGGGAGGGCGCACTGAAGCTTTCTTT. It encodes CASTPSLGGRTEAFF. This chain links TRBV12-3 or TRBV12-4 with TRBJ1-1; the D is unclear. The length of the CDR3 is 15 residues. Trimming removed 7 bases at V and 4 bases at J, with 19 bases between.

The sample holds a few counts of this clonotype. The CDR3 is CASSLAPREGAQSYEQYF. The CDR3 DNA reads as TGTGCCAGCAGCTTAGCCCCCCGAGAGGGGGCGCAATCCTACGAGCAGTACTTC. The chain carries TRBV7-6 and TRBJ2-7; TRBD1 matches 7 bases. With V trimmed by 0 bases and J by 1 base, 12 bases remained unmatched. The CDR3 loop spans 18 amino acids. CDR1 and CDR2 from the germline V gene are SGHVS and FNYEAQ.

This clonotype was found once. This chain joins TRBV27 and TRBJ2-5, with 8 bases lining up with TRBD2. Germline V lookup: CDR1 MNHEY, CDR2 SMNVEV (reference sequence). After removal of 5 bases from V and 1 base from J, the junction contained 6 bases not matched to a gene. The CDR3 is made up of 15 amino acids. CDR3 coding DNA: TGTGCCAGCAGTCCTCTCGGGGGGGTCCAAGAGACCCAGTACTTC. This codes for CASSPLGGVQETQYF.

This clonotype was found a few times. The V gene is TRBV7-9, the J gene TRBJ1-1, with unresolved D. The CDR3 consists of 16 residues. The V end was cut by 4 bases, the J end by 4 bases, with 19 bases between. Per germline, CDR1 SEHNR and CDR2 FQNEAQ (reference sequence). In nucleotides, the CDR3 is TGTGCCAGCAGCTCCAGTCGTTGGCAGCTGGGCACTGAAGCTTTCTTT. This codes for CASSSSRWQLGTEAFF.

This clonotype has a handful of counts. The chain uses TRBV20-1 and TRBJ1-1; D ambiguous. Trimming cost V 1 base and J 3 bases, with 12 bases left between them. The CDR3 runs 14 residues. CDR1 and CDR2 from the germline V gene are DFQATT and SNEGSKA (reference sequence). CDR3 residues: CSARGPEWDTEAFF. The DNA for the CDR3 is TGCAGTGCTAGAGGACCTGAGTGGGACACTGAAGCTTTCTTT.

In its sample, this clonotype was seen once. V and J are TRBV5-1 and TRBJ2-7; D is tentatively TRBD1 or TRBD2 (6 bases each). CDR1 is SGHRS and CDR2 is YFSETQ in the germline V gene. V was clipped by 0 bases and J by 3 bases, with 19 bases between them. The CDR3 length is 17 residues. The CDR3 nucleotides are TGCGCCAGCAGCTTGGGGTTCGGAAGGGGGGTAGTCTACGAGCAGTACTTC. Translating it yields CASSLGFGRGVVYEQYF. Full variable domain (rest looked up from reference TRBV5-1 and TRBJ2-7): KAGVTQTPRYLIKTRGQQVTLSCSPISGHRSVSWYQQTPGQGLQFLFEYFSETQRNKGNFPGRFSGRQFSNSRSEMNVSTLELGDSALYLCASSLGFGRGVVYEQYFGPGTRLTVT.

A word on this clonotype: At one end the junction does not follow the germline gene, possibly because of a read error. V usage is TRBV4-1 and J usage is TRBJ1-6; no definite D call. Germline V CDR1 and CDR2: MGHRA, YSYEKL. There are 16 residues in the CDR3. The DNA of the CDR3 is TGCGCCAGCAGCCAAGAAGAGGGTTCCTATAATCCACCCCTCCACTTT. This gives the protein CASSQEEGSYNPPLHF.

The gene calls are TRBV3-1 and TRBJ2-2; the match to TRBD2 covers 7 bases. The germline gives CDR1 LGHDT, CDR2 YNNKEL (reference sequence). The length of the CDR3 is 14 residues. The junction had 3 bases not matched to a gene; V was cut back by 3 bases and J by 5 bases. Here the CDR3 DNA reads TGTGCCAGCAGCCACCCAGCGGGGACCGGGGAGCTGTTTTTT. Amino acids: CASSHPAGTGELFF.

This clonotype was seen a handful of times. The junction and the germline gene differ at one end; a read error may be behind it. The rearrangement links TRBV12-3 or TRBV12-4 to TRBJ1-1; tentatively, D is TRBD1 (6 bases). The CDR3 covers 13 residues. The CDR3, as DNA: TGTGCCAGCAGTCTAGGGGGGAACGCTGAAGCTTTCTTT. Protein sequence: CASSLGGNAEAFF.

The chain has TRBV6-1 and TRBJ2-7; no clear D. The CDR3 covers 13 residues. V lost 7 bases and J 2 bases, leaving 12 bases between the germline ends. The germline CDR1 and CDR2 sequences are MNHNS and SASEGT. The CDR3 sequence is CASTPLVTYEQYF. The CDR3 DNA reads TGTGCCAGCACCCCTTTAGTAACCTACGAGCAGTACTTC.

This clonotype was counted only a few times. The rearrangement links TRBV20-1 to TRBJ1-6; 8 bases agree with TRBD1. Germline trimming cut 6 bases from V and 3 bases from J; bases unmatched to any gene: 7. Germline V gene data show CDR1 as DFQATT and CDR2 as SNEGSKA (reference sequence). CDR3 length: 15 amino acids. The chain's CDR3 is CSARGQPNYNSPLHF. The DNA for the CDR3 is TGCAGTGCCAGGGGGCAGCCTAACTATAATTCACCCCTCCACTTT.

The V gene is TRBV27, the J gene TRBJ2-1; the match to TRBD2 covers 9 bases. This CDR3 contains 16 residues. CDR1 and CDR2 from the germline V gene are MNHEY and SMNVEV (reference sequence). The V and J ends lost 4 bases and 0 bases, in that order; junction bases with no gene match: 4. The CDR3 is CASSWGLASSYNEQFF. CDR3 sequence (DNA): TGTGCCAGCAGTTGGGGACTAGCCAGCTCCTACAATGAGCAGTTCTTC.

This clonotype was detected only once. At one end the junction does not follow the germline gene, possibly because of a read error. This chain connects TRBV12-3 or TRBV12-4 to TRBJ2-7; 9 bases line up with TRBD1. This CDR3 has 13 residues. CDR3 DNA: TGTGCCGGCAGCGAACAGGGGGCTTACGAGCAGTACTTC. Protein product: CAGSEQGAYEQYF.

V and J are TRBV12-3 or TRBV12-4 and TRBJ2-1; D gene uncertain. V dropped 7 bases and J dropped 8 bases, with 21 bases sitting between them. There are 15 residues in the CDR3. In DNA form, the CDR3 reads TGTGCCAGCACTTACACCAGCCCGATTAGCCATGAGCAGTTCTTC. Translating it yields CASTYTSPISHEQFF.

In this sample, this clonotype turned up a few times. The chain couples TRBV5-1 to TRBJ2-3; 9 positions agree with TRBD2. The germline V gene has CDR1 SGHRS and CDR2 YFSETQ. This CDR3 has 15 residues. V lost 0 bases, J lost 6 bases, and 5 bases stayed unmatched. The CDR3 DNA reads TGCGCCAGCAGCTTGGCCCCTAGCGGGGTCGATACGCAGTATTTT. Amino acid sequence: CASSLAPSGVDTQYF.

The gene calls are TRBV7-6 and TRBJ2-3; the D gene is possibly TRBD2 (6 bases). This CDR3 has 16 residues. Germline V gene data show CDR1 as SGHVS and CDR2 as FNYEAQ. V was shortened by 1 base and J by 2 bases, with 13 bases between the two germline ends. CDR3 amino acids: CASSLEVLAATDTQYF. The CDR3, as DNA: TGTGCCAGCAGCTTAGAGGTCTTAGCGGCCACAGATACGCAGTATTTT.

This clonotype was recorded a few times. V gene TRBV29-1 combines with J gene TRBJ2-5; 11 bases are shared with TRBD2. V dropped 4 bases and J dropped 1; count of bases not matched to a gene: 5. Germline V gene lookup returns CDR1 SQVTM and CDR2 ANQGSEA. This CDR3 comprises 15 residues. The CDR3 nucleotides are TGCAGCGTTGGACTAGCGGGACTCCCCCAAGAGACCCAGTACTTC. Translating it yields CSVGLAGLPQETQYF.

The genes are TRBV29-1 and TRBJ2-1; D call uncertain. V dropped 2 bases and J dropped 0 bases, with 8 bases sitting between them. Germline loops: CDR1 SQVTM, CDR2 ANQGSEA. This CDR3 spans 14 amino acids. For the CDR3, the DNA is TGCAGCGTTGAACTAATAAGCTCCTACAATGAGCAGTTCTTC. Its protein is CSVELISSYNEQFF.

The chain links TRBV6-1 to TRBJ2-3; D might be TRBD1 (6 bases). CDR3 length equals 16 residues. With 2 bases removed from V and 0 bases from J, the gap between germline ends came to 12 bases. The V gene's germline CDR1 is MNHNS and CDR2 SASEGT. CDR3 nucleotides: TGTGCCAGCAGTGAACTGCGGACAGCAAGCACAGATACGCAGTATTTT. Protein: CASSELRTASTDTQYF.